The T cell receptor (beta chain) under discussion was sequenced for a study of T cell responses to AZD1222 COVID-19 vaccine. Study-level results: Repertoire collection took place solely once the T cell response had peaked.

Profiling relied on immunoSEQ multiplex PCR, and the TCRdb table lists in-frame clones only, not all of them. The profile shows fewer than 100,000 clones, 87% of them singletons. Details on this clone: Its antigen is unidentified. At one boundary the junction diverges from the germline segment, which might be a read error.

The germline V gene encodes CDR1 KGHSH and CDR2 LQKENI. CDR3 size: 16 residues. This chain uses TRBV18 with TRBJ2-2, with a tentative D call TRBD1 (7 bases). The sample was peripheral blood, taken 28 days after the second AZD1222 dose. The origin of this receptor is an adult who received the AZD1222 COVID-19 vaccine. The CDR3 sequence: CASSPLAGGNAGELFF. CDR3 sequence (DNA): TGTGCCAGCTCACCTCTGGCAGGGGGGAACGCCGGGGAGCTGTTTTTT.